These 25 T cell receptor beta chains came from one sample sequenced in a study of cytomegalovirus exposure and HLA in healthy donors. Primers: 60 Vbeta forward and 13 Jbeta reverse. TCRdb's copy holds only in-frame clones and misses some; the assay was immunoSEQ multiplex PCR. Among about 87,000 clones listed, 75% to 80% were seen once. Source material: PBMCs. The receptors originated from a woman aged 40 to 50 in good health and CMV-seronegative.

V and J are TRBV6-5 and TRBJ2-2; D might be TRBD2 (6 bases). Germline-derived CDR1 and CDR2 are MNHEY and SVGAGI. This CDR3 has 13 amino acids. The V end was cut by 7 bases, the J end by 8 bases, with 14 bases between. CDR3 sequence reads: CASNNGRGGELFF. CDR3 sequence (DNA): TGTGCCAGCAACAACGGGCGGGGTGGGGAGCTGTTTTTT.

The chain is built from TRBV7-8 and TRBJ2-6; D possibly corresponds to TRBD2 (6 bases). Germline V CDR1 and CDR2: SGHVS, FQNEAQ. V was pared by 2 bases and J by 2 bases, with 7 bases between. CDR3 length: 15 residues. DNA for the CDR3: TGTGCCAGCAGCTTACCGGGGGCTGGGGCCAACGTCCTGACTTTC. Its translation: CASSLPGAGANVLTF.

This sequence joins TRBV19 and TRBJ2-1; 12 nucleotides match TRBD2. The CDR3 has 15 amino acids. V was pared by 5 bases and J by 4 bases, with 3 bases of the junction left unmatched. Germline V lookup: CDR1 LNHDA, CDR2 SQIVND (reference sequence). The CDR3 DNA reads as TGTGCCAGTAGTCTGACTAGCGGGGGATACAATGAGCAGTTCTTC. Amino acid sequence: CASSLTSGGYNEQFF.

V gene TRBV4-1 combines with J gene TRBJ1-4, with 9 bases lining up with TRBD1. This CDR3 has 14 amino acids. J was trimmed by 5 bases and V by 4 bases; bases with no gene match: 2. Looked up from germline, CDR1 is MGHRA and CDR2 is YSYEKL. CDR3 in DNA: TGCGCCAGCAGCCGCGGACAGGGGAATGAAAAACTGTTTTTT. Its protein is CASSRGQGNEKLFF.

The chain joins TRBV5-4 to TRBJ2-5; D ambiguous. The CDR3 consists of 13 residues. V lost 0 bases to trimming and J lost 7 bases, with 10 bases between them. Germline values: CDR1 SGHNT, CDR2 YYREEE (reference sequence). Here the CDR3 reads CASSLGSTGTQYF. CDR3 nucleotide sequence: TGTGCCAGCAGCTTGGGGAGTACCGGGACCCAGTACTTC.

The table lists this clone with a count of one. The gene calls are TRBV7-3 and TRBJ2-5, with D possibly TRBD1 on 6 matching bases. CDR3 length: 15 residues. Between the trimmed V and J ends, which lost 0 bases and 3 bases, there was a span of 11 bases. The germline gives CDR1 SGHTA, CDR2 FQGTGA. The DNA of the CDR3 is TGTGCCAGCAGCTTAACCTGGGACACTAAAGAGACCCAGTACTTC. It specifies CASSLTWDTKETQYF.

The CDR3 region has the DNA TGTGCCAGCAGCCCTAGCGGGAGATACGAGCAGTACTTC. Amino acid sequence: CASSPSGRYEQYF. The chain recombines TRBV7-2 with TRBJ2-7, with TRBD2 matching over 10 bases. This CDR3 contains 13 residues. Germline assignment: CDR1 SGHTA and CDR2 FQGNSA. After removal of 5 bases from V and 4 bases from J, the junction contained 2 bases not matched to a gene. The full variable domain, its missing parts supplied by reference TRBV7-2 and TRBJ2-7, is GAGVSQSPSNKVTEKGKDVELRCDPISGHTALYWYRQSLGQGLEFLIYFQGNSAPDKSGLPSDRFSAERTGGSVSTLTIQRTQQEDSAVYLCASSPSGRYEQYFGPGTRLTVT.

The V and J genes are TRBV29-1 and TRBJ2-1; 11 positions match TRBD1. Germline CDR1 is SQVTM and CDR2 is ANQGSEA. J was trimmed by 7 bases and V by 3 bases; bases with no gene match: 8. This CDR3 has 15 residues. This CDR3 is CSVDTGTGGINEQFF. The CDR3 DNA reads as TGCAGCGTTGACACCGGGACAGGGGGAATAAATGAGCAGTTCTTC.

This chain joins TRBV4-2 and TRBJ1-6; D is perhaps TRBD1 (6 bases). Germline values: CDR1 LGHNA, CDR2 YNFKEQ. V lost 0 bases and J lost 6, with 9 bases in between. The length of the CDR3 is 15 residues. Here the CDR3 DNA reads TGTGCCAGCAGCCAAGAGGGACACTTTAATTCACCCCTCCACTTT. Translating gives CASSQEGHFNSPLHF.

The rearrangement joins TRBV5-4 to TRBJ2-5, with 12 bases fitting TRBD1. The germline CDR1 and CDR2 sequences are SGHNT and YYREEE (reference sequence). CDR3 length equals 18 residues. The V and J ends lost 4 bases and 4 bases, in that order; junction bases with no gene match: 14. The CDR3 loop reads CASSQLGTGGFVGETQYF. As DNA, the CDR3 is TGTGCCAGCAGCCAACTAGGGACAGGGGGCTTCGTGGGAGAGACCCAGTACTTC. The variable domain in full, completed from reference TRBV5-4 and TRBJ2-5, reads ETGVTQSPTHLIKTRGQQVTLRCSSQSGHNTVSWYQQALGQGPQFIFQYYREEENGRGNFPPRFSGLQFPNYSSELNVNALELDDSALYLCASSQLGTGGFVGETQYFGPGTRLLVL.

The chain has TRBV15 and TRBJ2-3, with 12 nucleotides matching TRBD2. The germline gives CDR1 LNHNV, CDR2 YYDKDF (reference sequence). Losses at the gene ends were 1 base for V and 6 bases for J; bases not matched to a gene: 5. The CDR3 is made up of 16 amino acids. CDR3 residues: CATSRVLAGGQDTQYF. DNA of the CDR3: TGTGCCACCAGCAGAGTCCTAGCGGGGGGGCAGGATACGCAGTATTTT.

The rearrangement uses TRBV9 and TRBJ2-1, with D maybe TRBD1 (5 bases). From germline, CDR1 is SGDLS and CDR2 YYNGEE. This CDR3 spans 15 amino acids. V was cut by 0 bases and J by 6 bases, with 13 bases left in between. The CDR3: CASSVAGRQTNEQFF. DNA for the CDR3: TGTGCCAGCAGCGTAGCAGGGCGACAAACCAATGAGCAGTTCTTC.

In this sample, this clone is medium-sized. The chain employs TRBV4-2 and TRBJ1-1; 7 bases line up with TRBD1. The CDR3 is made up of 15 amino acids. The ends lost 5 bases at V and 1 base at J; junction bases unmatched: 7. CDR1 is LGHNA and CDR2 is YNFKEQ in the germline V gene. Here the CDR3 reads CASSEQGRPNTEAFF. DNA of the CDR3: TGTGCCAGCAGCGAACAGGGGAGGCCGAACACTGAAGCTTTCTTT.

The chain carries TRBV2 and TRBJ2-5; 12 positions match TRBD1. Germline assignment: CDR1 SNHLY and CDR2 FYNNEI. Trimming at V came to 5 bases and at J to 4 bases, leaving 5 bases not matched to a gene. This CDR3 is built from 15 residues. The CDR3 is CASSRDRGHGETQYF. CDR3 nucleotides: TGTGCCAGCAGTCGGGACAGGGGGCACGGAGAGACCCAGTACTTC.

This clone has more than one count but fewer than ten. The V gene is TRBV6-6, the J gene TRBJ2-7; a possible D gene is TRBD2 (6 bases). The CDR3 totals 11 residues. Germline assignment: CDR1 MNHNY and CDR2 SVGAGI (reference sequence). V was trimmed by 6 bases and J by 4 bases, leaving 7 bases between them. The CDR3, as DNA: TGTGCCAGCAGACGGGAGTACGAGCAGTACTTC. Protein product: CASRREYEQYF.

This chain links TRBV5-1 with TRBJ2-7; tentatively, D is TRBD2 (6 bases). Trimming removed 1 base at V and 6 bases at J, with 11 bases between. Germline CDR1 and CDR2: SGHRS and YFSETQ. The CDR3 extends over 13 amino acids. This CDR3 is CASSLLLEGEQYF. The CDR3 DNA reads as TGCGCCAGCAGCTTGTTGCTGGAGGGCGAGCAGTACTTC.

This clone was seen just once. The chain carries TRBV19 and TRBJ1-1; D unclear. CDR1 LNHDA and CDR2 SQIVND come from the germline V gene (reference sequence). The CDR3 extends over 15 amino acids. With 6 bases removed from V and 6 bases from J, the gap between germline ends came to 20 bases. DNA of the CDR3: TGTGCCAGTAGACGGGGATTTTTGGGGATCCCTGAAGCTTTCTTT. Translated, it gives CASRRGFLGIPEAFF.

J is TRBJ1-5 and V is TRBV9; the D is unclear. The CDR3 has 15 residues. V was pared by 4 bases and J by 1 base, with 12 bases between. Germline V gene sequence: CDR1 SGDLS, CDR2 YYNGEE. CDR3 sequence reads: CASSPQGVSNQPQHF. CDR3 nucleotide sequence: TGTGCCAGCAGCCCTCAAGGAGTGAGCAATCAGCCCCAGCATTTT.

The rearrangement links TRBV5-1 to TRBJ2-5; 11 nucleotides agree with TRBD2. The germline CDR1 and CDR2 sequences are SGHRS and YFSETQ. CDR3 size: 16 residues. J was trimmed by 1 base and V by 7 bases; bases with no gene match: 9. This chain's CDR3 is CASAPSGGPLQETQYF. CDR3 bases: TGCGCCAGCGCGCCTAGCGGGGGGCCACTCCAAGAGACCCAGTACTTC.

On this clone itself: Within the sample, other DNA sequences also encode this same CDR3. The chain carries TRBV20-1 and TRBJ1-4; D might be TRBD1 (6 bases). Germline CDR1 reads DFQATT; CDR2 reads SNEGSKA (reference sequence). The CDR3 runs to 11 residues. V lost 4 bases and J lost 8, with 8 bases in between. The CDR3 sequence: CSAIQGEKLFF. In DNA, the CDR3 is TGCAGTGCTATCCAGGGGGAAAAACTGTTTTTT.

The chain uses TRBV6-5 and TRBJ2-2; TRBD2 matches at 9 bases. J lost 4 bases, V lost 2 bases, and 5 bases had no gene match. Germline lookup yields CDR1 MNHEY and CDR2 SVGAGI. CDR3 length equals 16 residues. The CDR3 region has the DNA TGTGCCAGCAGTTACGCGGGGGGGCCGAGCACCGGGGAGCTGTTTTTT. Protein sequence: CASSYAGGPSTGELFF.

The chain combines TRBV2 with TRBJ2-6, with a tentative D call TRBD1 (6 bases). This CDR3 has 16 amino acids. V was cut by 7 bases and J by 0 bases, with 13 bases left in between. Per the germline V gene, CDR1 is SNHLY and CDR2 is FYNNEI. CDR3 in DNA: TGTGCCAGCACGACAGGCGATCTCTCTGGGGCCAACGTCCTGACTTTC. Its translation: CASTTGDLSGANVLTF.

The rearrangement links TRBV6-1 to TRBJ2-7; D might be TRBD2 (6 bases). The germline V gene has CDR1 MNHNS and CDR2 SASEGT. Trimming pared 5 bases from V and 6 bases from J, leaving 17 bases between. CDR3 size: 14 residues. This CDR3 reads CASSKQEFGSEQYF. In nucleotides, the CDR3 is TGTGCCAGCAGTAAGCAGGAATTCGGGAGCGAGCAGTACTTC.

The chain employs TRBV5-6 and TRBJ1-6; 10 nucleotides align to TRBD1. With V trimmed by 4 bases and J by 8 bases, 3 bases remained unmatched. Germline V gene lookup returns CDR1 SGHDT and CDR2 YYEEEE. This CDR3 region has 14 residues. DNA for the CDR3: TGTGCCAGCAGCCTAGGACAGGGGGATTCACCCCTCCACTTT. Translation gives CASSLGQGDSPLHF. Filled out from reference TRBV5-6 and TRBJ1-6, the complete variable domain reads DAGVTQSPTHLIKTRGQQVTLRCSPKSGHDTVSWYQQALGQGPQFIFQYYEEEERQRGNFPDRFSGHQFPNYSSELNVNALLLGDSALYLCASSLGQGDSPLHFGNGTRLTVT.

This clone occurred a few times. The V gene is TRBV2, the J gene TRBJ2-5, with 11 bases fitting TRBD1. In germline, CDR1 is SNHLY, CDR2 FYNNEI. Trimming took 6 bases from V and 2 from J; bases not matched to a gene: 5. The CDR3 sequence is 15 residues long. The chain's CDR3 is CASSADRGQQETQYF. The CDR3 DNA sequence: TGTGCCAGCAGCGCGGACAGGGGGCAACAAGAGACCCAGTACTTC.